The sequence of this TCR beta chain was determined in a study of cytomegalovirus exposure and HLA in healthy donors. Findings of the study overall: Usually a TCR sequence was rare, but some public TCRs were found in many donors. Confirmation was obtained in vitro that a few CMV-associated chains are specific for CMV antigens. Listed as cytomegalovirus-associated were over 150 TCR beta chains.

On this clone: The antigen is undetermined.

The CDR3 has 12 residues. With 2 bases removed from V and 7 bases from J, the gap between germline ends came to 8 bases. Germline assignment: CDR1 SQVTM and CDR2 ANQGSEA. PCR involved 60 Vbeta and 13 Jbeta primers. Assay used: immunoSEQ multiplex PCR; TCRdb lists only in-frame clones, some missing. The data show about 200,000 clones, with about three quarters seen just once and around 1.9% held by the top ten. The chain couples TRBV29-1 to TRBJ1-4; D possibly corresponds to TRBD1 (5 bases). The receptor was derived from a male donor in good health and CMV-seronegative. What was sequenced was PBMCs. The CDR3 spells CSVEWQGEKLFF. CDR3 DNA: TGCAGCGTTGAATGGCAGGGTGAAAAACTGTTTTTT.